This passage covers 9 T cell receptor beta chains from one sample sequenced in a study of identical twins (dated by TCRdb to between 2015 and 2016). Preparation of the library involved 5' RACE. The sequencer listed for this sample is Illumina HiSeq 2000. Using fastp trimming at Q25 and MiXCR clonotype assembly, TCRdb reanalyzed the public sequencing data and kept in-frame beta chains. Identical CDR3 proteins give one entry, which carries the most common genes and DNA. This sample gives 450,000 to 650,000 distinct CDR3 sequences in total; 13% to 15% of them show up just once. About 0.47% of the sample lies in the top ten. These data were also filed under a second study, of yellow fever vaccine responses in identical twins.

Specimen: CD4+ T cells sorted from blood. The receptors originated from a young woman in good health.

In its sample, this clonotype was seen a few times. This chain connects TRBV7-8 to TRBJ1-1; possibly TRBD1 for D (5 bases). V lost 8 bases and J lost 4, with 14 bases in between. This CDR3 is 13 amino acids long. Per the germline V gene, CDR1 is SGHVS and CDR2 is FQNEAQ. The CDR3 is CASLKQETTEAFF. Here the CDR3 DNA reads TGTGCCAGCCTAAAACAGGAGACCACTGAAGCTTTCTTT.

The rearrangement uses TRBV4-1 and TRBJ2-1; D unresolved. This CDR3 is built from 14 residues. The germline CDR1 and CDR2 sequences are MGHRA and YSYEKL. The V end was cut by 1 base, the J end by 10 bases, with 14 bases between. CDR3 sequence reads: CASSQVHSSWEQFF. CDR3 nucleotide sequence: TGCGCCAGCAGCCAAGTGCACTCATCGTGGGAGCAGTTCTTC.

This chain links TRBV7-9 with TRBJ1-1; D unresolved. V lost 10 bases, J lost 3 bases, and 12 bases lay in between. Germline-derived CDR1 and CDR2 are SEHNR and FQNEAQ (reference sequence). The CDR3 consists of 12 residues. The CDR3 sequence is CAIQSEDTEAFF. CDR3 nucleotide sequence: TGTGCCATCCAGTCGGAGGACACTGAAGCTTTCTTT.

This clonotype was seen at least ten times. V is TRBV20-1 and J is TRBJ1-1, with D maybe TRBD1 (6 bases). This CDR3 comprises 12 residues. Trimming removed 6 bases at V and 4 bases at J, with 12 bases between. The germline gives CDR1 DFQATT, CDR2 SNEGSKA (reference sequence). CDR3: CSAIRGITEAFF. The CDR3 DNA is TGCAGTGCCATAAGGGGGATCACTGAAGCTTTCTTT.

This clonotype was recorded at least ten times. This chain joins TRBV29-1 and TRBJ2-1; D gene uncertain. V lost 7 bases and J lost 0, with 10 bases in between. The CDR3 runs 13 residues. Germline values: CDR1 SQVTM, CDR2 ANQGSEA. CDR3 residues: CSGAVPSYNEQFF. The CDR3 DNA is TGCAGCGGGGCAGTACCCTCCTACAATGAGCAGTTCTTC.

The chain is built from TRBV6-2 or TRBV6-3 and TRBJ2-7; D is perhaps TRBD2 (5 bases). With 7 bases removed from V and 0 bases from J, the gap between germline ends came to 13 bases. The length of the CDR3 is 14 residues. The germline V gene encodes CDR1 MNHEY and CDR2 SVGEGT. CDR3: CASTTKRFSYEQYF. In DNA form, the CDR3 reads TGTGCCAGCACCACAAAGCGGTTCTCCTACGAGCAGTACTTC.

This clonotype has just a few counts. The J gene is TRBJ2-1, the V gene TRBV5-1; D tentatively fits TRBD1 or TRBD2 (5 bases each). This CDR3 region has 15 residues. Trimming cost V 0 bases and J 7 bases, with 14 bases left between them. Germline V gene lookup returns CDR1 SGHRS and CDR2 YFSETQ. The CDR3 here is CASSLGDARWNEQFF. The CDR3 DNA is TGCGCCAGCAGCTTGGGGGACGCACGGTGGAATGAGCAGTTCTTC.

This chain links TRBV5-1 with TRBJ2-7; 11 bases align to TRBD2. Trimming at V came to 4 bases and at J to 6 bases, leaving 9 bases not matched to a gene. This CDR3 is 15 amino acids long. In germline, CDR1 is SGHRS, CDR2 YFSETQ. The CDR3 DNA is TGCGCCAGCAGCGAAACCCTAGCGGGAGGCAGCGAGCAGTACTTC. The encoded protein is CASSETLAGGSEQYF.

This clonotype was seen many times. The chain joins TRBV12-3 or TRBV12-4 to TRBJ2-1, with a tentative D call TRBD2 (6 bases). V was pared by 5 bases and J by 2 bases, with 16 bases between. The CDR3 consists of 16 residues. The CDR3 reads CASSGGTRRPYNEQFF. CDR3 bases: TGTGCCAGCAGTGGAGGGACTCGACGCCCCTACAATGAGCAGTTCTTC.